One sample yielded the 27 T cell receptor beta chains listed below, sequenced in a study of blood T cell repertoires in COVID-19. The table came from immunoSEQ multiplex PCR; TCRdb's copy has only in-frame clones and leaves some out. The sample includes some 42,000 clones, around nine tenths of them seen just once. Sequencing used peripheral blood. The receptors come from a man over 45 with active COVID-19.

The CDR3 loop reads CASRLDGGNQPQHF. CDR3 nucleotides: TGTGCCAGCAGGCTGGACGGGGGCAATCAGCCCCAGCATTTT. The chain employs TRBV2 and TRBJ1-5; D call uncertain. V was trimmed by 6 bases and J by 2 bases, leaving 11 bases between them. Germline CDR1 and CDR2: SNHLY and FYNNEI. This CDR3 has 14 residues.

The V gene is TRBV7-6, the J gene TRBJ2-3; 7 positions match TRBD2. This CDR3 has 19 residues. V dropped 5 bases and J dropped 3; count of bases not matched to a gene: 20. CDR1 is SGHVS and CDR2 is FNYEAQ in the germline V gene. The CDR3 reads CASSASPGGGYTITDTQYF. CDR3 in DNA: TGTGCCAGCAGCGCCTCGCCGGGGGGAGGGTATACTATAACAGATACGCAGTATTTT.

CDR3 loop: CASSFQVTGSNYGYTF. The CDR3 coding sequence is TGTGCCAGCAGTTTTCAGGTGACAGGGAGTAACTATGGCTACACCTTC. The genes are TRBV28 and TRBJ1-2; 7 positions match TRBD1. The CDR3 spans 16 residues. Germline V gene data show CDR1 as MDHEN and CDR2 as SYDVKM. J was trimmed by 1 base and V by 3 bases; bases with no gene match: 8.

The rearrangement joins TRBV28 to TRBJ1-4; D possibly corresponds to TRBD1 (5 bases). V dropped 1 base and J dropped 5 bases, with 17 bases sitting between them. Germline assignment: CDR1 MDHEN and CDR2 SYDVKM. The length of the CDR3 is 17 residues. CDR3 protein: CASSLSPYGGENEKLFF. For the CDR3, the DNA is TGTGCCAGCAGTTTATCTCCCTACGGGGGAGAGAATGAAAAACTGTTTTTT.

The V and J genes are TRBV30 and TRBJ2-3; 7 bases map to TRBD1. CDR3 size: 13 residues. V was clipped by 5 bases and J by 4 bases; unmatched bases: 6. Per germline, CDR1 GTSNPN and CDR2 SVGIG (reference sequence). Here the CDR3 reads CAWASGTADTQYF. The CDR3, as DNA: TGTGCCTGGGCTTCCGGGACAGCAGATACGCAGTATTTT.

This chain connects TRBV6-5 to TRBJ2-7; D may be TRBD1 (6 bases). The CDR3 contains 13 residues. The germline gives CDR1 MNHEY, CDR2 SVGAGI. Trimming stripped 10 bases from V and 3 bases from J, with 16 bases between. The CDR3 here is CATHRAGGYEQYF. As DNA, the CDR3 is TGTGCCACCCACAGGGCGGGTGGCTACGAGCAGTACTTC.

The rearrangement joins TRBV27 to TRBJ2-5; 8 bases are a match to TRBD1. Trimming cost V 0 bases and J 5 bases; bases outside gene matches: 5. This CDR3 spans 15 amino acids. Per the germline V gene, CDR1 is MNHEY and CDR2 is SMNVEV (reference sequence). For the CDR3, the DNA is TGTGCCAGCAGTTTATCATCAGGGGGCGATGAGACCCAGTACTTC. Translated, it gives CASSLSSGGDETQYF.

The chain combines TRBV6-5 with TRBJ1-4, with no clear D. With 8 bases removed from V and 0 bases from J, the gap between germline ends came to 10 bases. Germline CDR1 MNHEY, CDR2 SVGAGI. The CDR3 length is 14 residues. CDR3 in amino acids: CASGRFATNEKLFF. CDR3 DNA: TGTGCCAGCGGGCGCTTTGCAACTAATGAAAAACTGTTTTTT.

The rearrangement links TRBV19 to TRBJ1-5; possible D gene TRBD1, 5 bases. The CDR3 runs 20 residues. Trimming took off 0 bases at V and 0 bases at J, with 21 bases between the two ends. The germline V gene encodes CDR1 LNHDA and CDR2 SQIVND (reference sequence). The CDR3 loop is CASSIDLRRGPNYSNQPQHF. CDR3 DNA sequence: TGTGCCAGTAGTATAGATCTAAGAAGGGGCCCGAATTATAGCAATCAGCCCCAGCATTTT.

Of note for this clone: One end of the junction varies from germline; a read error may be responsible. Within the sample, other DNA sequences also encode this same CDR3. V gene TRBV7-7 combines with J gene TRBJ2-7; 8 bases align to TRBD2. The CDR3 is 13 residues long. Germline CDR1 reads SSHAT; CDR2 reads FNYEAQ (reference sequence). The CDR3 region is CASSTSGGDEQYF. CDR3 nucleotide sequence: TGTGCTAGCAGCACTTCGGGAGGGGACGAGCAGTACTTC.

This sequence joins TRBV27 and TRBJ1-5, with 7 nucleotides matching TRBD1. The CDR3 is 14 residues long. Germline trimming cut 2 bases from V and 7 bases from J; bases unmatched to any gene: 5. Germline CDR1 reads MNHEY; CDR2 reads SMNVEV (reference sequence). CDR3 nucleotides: TGTGCCAGCAGTTTAACGAGGGACAGCCAGCCCCAGCATTTT. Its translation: CASSLTRDSQPQHF.

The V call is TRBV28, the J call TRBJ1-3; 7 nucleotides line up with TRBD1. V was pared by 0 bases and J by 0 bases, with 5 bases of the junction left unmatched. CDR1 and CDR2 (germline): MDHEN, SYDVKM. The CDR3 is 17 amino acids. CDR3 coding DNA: TGTGCCAGCAGTTTATGGACAGGGACGAGCTCTGGAAACACCATATATTTT. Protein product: CASSLWTGTSSGNTIYF.

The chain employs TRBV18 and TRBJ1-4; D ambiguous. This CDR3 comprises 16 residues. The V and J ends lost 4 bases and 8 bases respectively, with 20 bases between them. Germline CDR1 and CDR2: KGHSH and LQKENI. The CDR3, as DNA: TGTGCCAGCTCACGAGGTTCGCCGGGTAGCGACGAAAAACTGTTTTTT. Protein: CASSRGSPGSDEKLFF.

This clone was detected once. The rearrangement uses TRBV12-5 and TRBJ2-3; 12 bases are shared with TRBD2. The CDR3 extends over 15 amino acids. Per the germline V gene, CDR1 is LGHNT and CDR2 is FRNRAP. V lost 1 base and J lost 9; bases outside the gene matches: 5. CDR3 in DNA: TGTGCTAGTGGTTTGGGACTAGCGGGAGTTAGGACGCAGTATTTT. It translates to CASGLGLAGVRTQYF.

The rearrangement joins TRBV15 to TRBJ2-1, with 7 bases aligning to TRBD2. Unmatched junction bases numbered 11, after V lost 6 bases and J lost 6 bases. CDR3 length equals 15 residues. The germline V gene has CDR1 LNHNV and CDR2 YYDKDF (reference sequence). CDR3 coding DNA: TGTGCCACCAGTTTTCTGGCGGGAGACGGCAATGAGCAGTTCTTC. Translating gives CATSFLAGDGNEQFF.

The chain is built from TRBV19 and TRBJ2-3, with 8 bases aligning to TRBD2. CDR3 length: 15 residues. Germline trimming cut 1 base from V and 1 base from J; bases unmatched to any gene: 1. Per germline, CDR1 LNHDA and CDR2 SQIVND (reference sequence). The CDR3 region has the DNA TGTGCCAGTAGTATAGCGGGAGGGCGCACAGATACGCAGTATTTT. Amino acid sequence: CASSIAGGRTDTQYF.

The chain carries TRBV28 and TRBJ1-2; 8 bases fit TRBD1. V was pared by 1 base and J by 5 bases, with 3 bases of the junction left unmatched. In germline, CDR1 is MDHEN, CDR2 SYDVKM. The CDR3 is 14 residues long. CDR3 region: CASSLSHRGYGYTF. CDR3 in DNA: TGTGCCAGCAGTTTATCCCACAGGGGGTATGGCTACACCTTC.

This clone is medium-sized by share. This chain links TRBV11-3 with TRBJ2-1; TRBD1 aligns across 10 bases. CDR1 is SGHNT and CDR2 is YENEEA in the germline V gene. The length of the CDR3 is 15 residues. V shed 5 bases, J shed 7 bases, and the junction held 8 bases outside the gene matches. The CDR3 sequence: CASSLTGGALNEQFF. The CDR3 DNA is TGTGCCAGCAGCCTGACAGGGGGCGCTTTAAATGAGCAGTTCTTC.

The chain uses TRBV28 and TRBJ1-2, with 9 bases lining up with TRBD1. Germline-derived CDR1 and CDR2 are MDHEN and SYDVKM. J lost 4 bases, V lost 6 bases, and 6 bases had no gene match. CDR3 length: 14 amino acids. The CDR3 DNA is TGTGCCAGCAGCGAAGGGACAGGGACCTATGGCTACACCTTC. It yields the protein CASSEGTGTYGYTF.

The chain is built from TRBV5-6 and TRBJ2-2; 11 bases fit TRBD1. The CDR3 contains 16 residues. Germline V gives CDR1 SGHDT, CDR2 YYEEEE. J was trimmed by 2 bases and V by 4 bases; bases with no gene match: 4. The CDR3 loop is CASSKRTGGNTGELFF. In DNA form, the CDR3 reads TGTGCCAGCAGCAAAAGGACAGGGGGCAACACCGGGGAGCTGTTTTTT.

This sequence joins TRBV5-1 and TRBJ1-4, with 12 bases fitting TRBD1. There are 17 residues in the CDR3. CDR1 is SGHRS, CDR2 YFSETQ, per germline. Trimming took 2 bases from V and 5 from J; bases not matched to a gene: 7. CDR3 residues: CASSLLGTGGANEKLFF. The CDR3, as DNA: TGCGCCAGCAGCTTACTAGGGACAGGGGGCGCGAATGAAAAACTGTTTTTT.

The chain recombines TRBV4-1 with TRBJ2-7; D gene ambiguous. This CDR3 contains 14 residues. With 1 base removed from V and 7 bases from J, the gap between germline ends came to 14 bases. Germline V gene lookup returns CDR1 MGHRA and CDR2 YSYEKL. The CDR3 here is CASSQVGALGEQYF. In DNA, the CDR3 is TGCGCCAGCAGCCAAGTAGGAGCGCTCGGGGAGCAGTACTTC.

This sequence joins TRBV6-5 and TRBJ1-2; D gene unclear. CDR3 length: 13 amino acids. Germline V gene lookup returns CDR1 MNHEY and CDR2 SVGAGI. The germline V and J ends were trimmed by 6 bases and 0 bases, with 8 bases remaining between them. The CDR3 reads CASRGSTNYGYTF. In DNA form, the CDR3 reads TGTGCCAGCAGGGGGAGCACTAACTATGGCTACACCTTC.

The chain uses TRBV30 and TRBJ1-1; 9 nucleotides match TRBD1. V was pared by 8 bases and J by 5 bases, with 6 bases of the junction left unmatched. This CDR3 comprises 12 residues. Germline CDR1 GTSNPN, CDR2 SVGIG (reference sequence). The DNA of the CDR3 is TGTGCCCGGGACAGGGCCGGGACTGAAGCTTTCTTT. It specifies CARDRAGTEAFF.

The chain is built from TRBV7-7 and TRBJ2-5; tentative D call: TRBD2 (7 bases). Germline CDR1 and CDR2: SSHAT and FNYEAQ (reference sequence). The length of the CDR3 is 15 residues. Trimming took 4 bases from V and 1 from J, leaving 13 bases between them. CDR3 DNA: TGTGCCAGCAGCTCGGGGGCGGGGGTCCAAGAGACCCAGTACTTC. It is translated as CASSSGAGVQETQYF.

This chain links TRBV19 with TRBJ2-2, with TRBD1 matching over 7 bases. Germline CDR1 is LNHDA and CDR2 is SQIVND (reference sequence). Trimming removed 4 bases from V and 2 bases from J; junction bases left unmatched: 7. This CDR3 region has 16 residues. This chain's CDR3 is CASSKRAGGNTGELFF. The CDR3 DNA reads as TGTGCCAGTAGTAAAAGGGCAGGGGGTAACACCGGGGAGCTGTTTTTT.

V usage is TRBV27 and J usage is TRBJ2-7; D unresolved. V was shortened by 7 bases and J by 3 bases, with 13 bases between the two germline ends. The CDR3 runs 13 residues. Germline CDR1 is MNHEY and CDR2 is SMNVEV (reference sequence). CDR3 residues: CASKAASHYEQYF. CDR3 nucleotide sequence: TGTGCCAGCAAGGCAGCGAGTCACTACGAGCAGTACTTC.